This is a list of T cell receptor beta chains from one sample in a study of early T cells in non-severe SARS-CoV-2 infection. TCRdb reanalysed the 5' RACE reads using MiXCR and keeps one entry per CDR3 protein. The sample shows some 97,000 distinct CDR3 sequences, approximately 11% of them seen only once. The specimen comprised whole blood, sampled at baseline. The receptors here all came from an adult who was a healthcare worker with PCR-confirmed SARS-CoV-2 infection or an uninfected control (not recorded which). Each CDR3 is given with its conserved first and last residue. D genes are given only for firm matches.

CATGDGAYEQYF | TRBV24-1 | NA | TRBJ2-7
CSAVRWDNEQFF | TRBV20-1 | NA | TRBJ2-1
CASSLDGRYGYTF | TRBV5-8 | NA | TRBJ1-2
CASSPGYTGELFF | TRBV5-8 | NA | TRBJ2-2
CASRSSGSSHNEQFF | TRBV6-5 | TRBD2 | TRBJ2-1
CASSAGGMNTEAFF | TRBV11-1 | NA | TRBJ1-1
CASSMGGRPYNEQFF | TRBV19 | TRBD2 | TRBJ2-1
CASSEAANNNEQFF | TRBV28 | NA | TRBJ2-1
CASSKRLSGANVLTF | TRBV5-5 | NA | TRBJ2-6
CASSLVDGLEQYF | TRBV11-2 | NA | TRBJ2-7
CASSEVASFHEQYF | TRBV10-1 | NA | TRBJ2-7
CASKGGQWTEAFF | TRBV19 | NA | TRBJ1-1
CASSSGLAGYEQYF | TRBV7-9 | TRBD2 | TRBJ2-7
CASSSFRAGDTQYF | TRBV3-1 | NA | TRBJ2-3
CASSPSGRVGDTQYF | TRBV6-5 | TRBD2 | TRBJ2-3
CASSQGLGYEQYF | TRBV12-3/TRBV12-4 | NA | TRBJ2-7
CSAISSGARSSPLHF | TRBV20-1 | NA | TRBJ1-6